One sample yielded the 24 T cell receptor beta chains listed below, sequenced in a study of tissue T cells after allogeneic stem cell transplantation. Sequencing used immunoSEQ multiplex PCR; TCRdb keeps in-frame clones, though not all of them. The repertoire holds some 48,000 clones, with over 70% as singletons. Sequencing was carried out using sorted cells pooled from one or two spleens. The receptors come from a pool of C57BL/6 mice in good health.

As regards this clone: Mouse gene names and germline throughout. The read gets to within 1 residue of the CDR3 end, and the germline J gene fills in the rest. The rearrangement links TRBV31 to TRBJ1-1; unclear D gene. The ends were cut back, 1 base at V and 1 base at J, with 10 bases in the middle. This CDR3 region has 14 residues. Germline loops: CDR1 GKSSPN, CDR2 SITVG. The sequenced CDR3 bases are TGTGCCTGGAGTCAGCCAGTCCGAAACACAGAAGTCTTC. Translating it yields CAWSQPVRNTEVF. The whole CDR3 reads CAWSQPVRNTEVFF.

As to this clone: The listed genes are named as in mouse. Sequencing ends 1 residue short of the CDR3 end; the germline J gene provides the rest. This chain connects TRBV13-2 to TRBJ2-5; 9 nucleotides agree with TRBD1. This CDR3 is built from 13 residues. CDR1 and CDR2 (germline): NNHNN, SYGAGS (reference sequence). Unmatched junction bases numbered 1, after V lost 2 bases and J lost 6 bases. The sequenced part of the CDR3 DNA is TGTGCCAGCGGTGAGGGGACAGGGGACACCCAGTAC. This gives the protein CASGEGTGDTQY. The CDR3, in full, reads CASGEGTGDTQYF.

Notes on this clone: Genes and germline are mouse. The CDR3 bases that were read are TGTGCCAGCAGTATCGCGGGGGCGGACACAGAAGTCTTC. Encoded protein: CASSIAGADTEVF. The full CDR3 sequence reads CASSIAGADTEVFF. The chain is built from TRBV19 and TRBJ1-1; a weak D match, TRBD1 (6 bases). The read finishes 1 residue shy of the CDR3 end, and the germline J gene is used to complete it. In germline, CDR1 is FNHDT, CDR2 SITEND (reference sequence). The CDR3 loop spans 14 amino acids. Trimming removed 2 bases at V and 3 bases at J, with 11 bases between.

This clone is a singleton in its sample. Gene names are mouse gene names. The read is 1 residue too short to cover the CDR3 end, so that end is filled in from the germline J gene. The chain carries TRBV20 and TRBJ2-5; 7 nucleotides match TRBD1. Germline V gene lookup returns CDR1 GFQATS and CDR2 STVNSAI. Trimming removed 1 base from V and 4 bases from J; junction bases left unmatched: 2. The CDR3 totals 13 residues. This chain's CDR3 is CGARAGQKDTQYF. The part of the CDR3 DNA that was read is TGTGGTGCTAGGGCGGGACAGAAAGACACCCAGTAC.

Turning to this clone: Gene names are the mouse ones. The CDR3 end is not reached by the read, which stops 1 residue before it; the germline J gene fills it in. The chain has TRBV19 and TRBJ2-3; D may be TRBD2 (7 bases). This CDR3 spans 14 amino acids. Between the trimmed V and J ends, which lost 5 bases and 0 bases, there was a span of 10 bases. The germline CDR1 and CDR2 sequences are FNHDT and SITEND (reference sequence). The CDR3 loop reads CASRGGLSAETLYF. Partial CDR3 DNA: TGTGCCAGCAGAGGGGGGCTTAGTGCAGAAACGCTGTAT.

Concerning this clone: Gene names and germline refer to mouse. The read terminates 1 residue before the CDR3 end, so the remaining end is supplied by the germline J gene. The chain links TRBV13-1 to TRBJ2-7; 13 positions match TRBD2. This CDR3 spans 15 amino acids. The V and J ends lost 0 bases and 7 bases, in that order; junction bases with no gene match: 4. CDR1 and CDR2 from the germline V gene are NSHNY and SYGAGN. CDR3 loop: CASSDAGTGGEEQYF. The CDR3 DNA, read in part, is TGTGCCAGCAGTGATGCCGGGACTGGGGGGGAGGAACAGTAC.

As to this clone: Any gene name here is a mouse gene name. The read is 1 residue too short to cover the CDR3 end, so that end is filled in from the germline J gene. The chain recombines TRBV2 with TRBJ1-4; 8 positions match TRBD1. V lost 0 bases, J lost 7 bases, and 7 bases stayed unmatched. This CDR3 has 16 residues. Germline V CDR1 and CDR2: LGHNA, YSYQKL. Incomplete CDR3 DNA: TGTGCCAGCAGCCAAGAAAGGGCAGGGGGCAGCGAAAGATTATTT. It yields the protein CASSQERAGGSERLF. The complete CDR3 reads CASSQERAGGSERLFF.

In regard to this clone: Gene names are the mouse ones. The CDR3 extends 1 residue past the end of the read, so its final part is completed from the germline J gene. This chain uses TRBV13-3 with TRBJ1-1; D might be TRBD1 (5 bases). In germline, CDR1 is NNHDY, CDR2 SYVADS. V lost 7 bases and J 1 base, leaving 11 bases between the germline ends. The CDR3 runs to 13 residues. The CDR3 DNA, read in part, is TGTGCCAGCGGGGGAGGGGAAAACACAGAAGTCTTC. This gives the protein CASGGGENTEVF. The entire CDR3 reads CASGGGENTEVFF.

This clone has only one observation. Genes and germline come from the mouse. The CDR3 sequence: CASSKRVSNERLFF. The CDR3 bases that were read are TGTGCCAGCAGTAAACGGGTTTCCAACGAAAGATTATTT. V usage is TRBV4 and J usage is TRBJ1-4; D gene uncertain. The CDR3 is cut off 1 residue early in the read; its end comes from the germline J gene. Germline CDR1 and CDR2: LGHDT and YNNKQL (reference sequence). Deletions cut 6 bases from V and 0 bases from J, with 8 bases between. The CDR3 totals 14 residues.

As for this clone: The gene symbols are mouse symbols. Read data end 1 residue before the CDR3 end; the end is taken from the germline J gene. The gene calls are TRBV31 and TRBJ2-1; 8 positions match TRBD2. V was pared by 5 bases and J by 5 bases, with 5 bases of the junction left unmatched. The CDR3 spans 13 residues. Germline loops: CDR1 GKSSPN, CDR2 SITVG. The sequenced part of the CDR3 DNA is TGTGCCTGGGCGGGGGGGCGCAATGCTGAGCAGTTC. Its protein product is CAWAGGRNAEQF. The whole CDR3 protein is CAWAGGRNAEQFF.

This clone was seen once. Germline and genes: mouse. The CDR3: CASGETGANSDYTF. Partial CDR3 DNA: TGTGCCAGCGGTGAGACAGGGGCAAACTCCGACTACACC. The J gene is TRBJ1-2, the V gene TRBV13-2; 8 positions agree with TRBD1. The read terminates 1 residue before the CDR3 end, so the remaining end is supplied by the germline J gene. The CDR3 has 14 amino acids. Unmatched junction bases numbered 0, after V lost 2 bases and J lost 0 bases. Germline CDR1 is NNHNN and CDR2 is SYGAGS (reference sequence).

Comments on this clone: Here the gene names and germline are mouse. The sequence runs out 1 residue before the end of the CDR3; the remainder is reconstructed from the germline J gene. The V and J genes are TRBV31 and TRBJ2-4, with D perhaps given as TRBD1 or TRBD2 (5 bases each). Germline V CDR1 and CDR2: GKSSPN, SITVG. V was cut by 0 bases and J by 1 base, with 11 bases left in between. This CDR3 contains 15 residues. Incomplete CDR3 DNA: TGTGCCTGGAGTCTAGGGCTGGGACGTCAAAACACCTTGTAC. This codes for CAWSLGLGRQNTLY. The CDR3 in full is CAWSLGLGRQNTLYF.

On this clone: Genes and germline are mouse. The read stops 1 residue short of the end of the CDR3; the missing end is completed from the germline J gene. The V and J genes are TRBV14 and TRBJ2-5, with D possibly TRBD1 on 5 matching bases. Between the trimmed V and J ends, which lost 1 base and 2 bases, there was a span of 8 bases. In germline, CDR1 is SGHDT, CDR2 FRDEAV. The CDR3 contains 14 residues. CDR3 DNA, as far as it was read: TGTGCCAGCAGTTTCAAGGGGTCCCAAGACACCCAGTAC. Its protein is CASSFKGSQDTQY. The complete CDR3 sequence is CASSFKGSQDTQYF.

Concerning this clone: Gene names denote mouse genes. Coverage ceases 1 residue before the CDR3 finishes, and the germline J gene fills in the end. The chain carries TRBV13-1 and TRBJ2-4, with 13 bases lining up with TRBD2. CDR1 is NSHNY and CDR2 is SYGAGN in the germline V gene. The CDR3 runs to 15 residues. The V gene end was trimmed by 2 bases and the J gene end by 5 bases; junction bases not matched to a gene: 2. CDR3 protein: CASSEGTGGVNTLYF. The CDR3 bases that were read are TGTGCCAGCAGTGAAGGGACTGGGGGGGTAAACACCTTGTAC.

About this clone: Here the gene names and germline are mouse. The CDR3 region is CASSQDWGAYEQYF. CDR3 bases read: TGTGCCAGCAGCCAAGACTGGGGGGCCTATGAACAGTAC. The chain is built from TRBV2 and TRBJ2-7, with TRBD2 identical over 8 bases. The read falls 1 residue short of the CDR3 end, and the missing part is taken from the germline J gene. From germline, CDR1 is LGHNA and CDR2 YSYQKL. V lost 0 bases and J lost 2; bases outside the gene matches: 0. CDR3 length: 14 amino acids.

Details on this clone: Gene names denote mouse genes. The sequenced fragment ends 1 residue before the CDR3 boundary, so the rest is inferred from the germline J gene. This sequence joins TRBV13-2 and TRBJ2-3; 10 positions agree with TRBD2. CDR3 length: 17 residues. Germline values: CDR1 NNHNN, CDR2 SYGAGS (reference sequence). V was clipped by 0 bases and J by 3 bases; unmatched bases: 7. The CDR3 region is CASGDAGWGGRAETLYF. The part of the CDR3 DNA that was read is TGTGCCAGCGGTGATGCAGGCTGGGGGGGCAGGGCAGAAACGCTGTAT.

This clone was recorded a few times. Mouse names are used for the genes. The CDR3 goes on 1 residue after the read ends, and that part is filled in from the germline J gene. V usage is TRBV13-3 and J usage is TRBJ1-4; no definite D call. CDR1 and CDR2 from the germline V gene are NNHDY and SYVADS. The germline V and J ends were trimmed by 3 bases and 6 bases, with 6 bases remaining between them. The CDR3 totals 12 residues. The covered CDR3 bases are TGTGCCAGCAGTGCACCAGACGAAAGATTATTT. It encodes CASSAPDERLF. The full CDR3 protein reads CASSAPDERLFF.

As to this clone: The gene names here belong to mouse. The read finishes 1 residue shy of the CDR3 end, and the germline J gene is used to complete it. This chain uses TRBV12-1 with TRBJ1-5, with TRBD1 matching over 7 bases. Per germline, CDR1 SGHSN and CDR2 HYEKVE. This CDR3 region has 12 residues. V lost 4 bases to trimming and J lost 7 bases; unmatched junction nucleotides: 3. The CDR3 loop is CASSRDRQAPLF. CDR3 DNA (partial): TGTGCCAGCTCCCGGGACAGACAGGCTCCGCTT. Full variable domain (remainder filled in from reference TRBV12-1 and TRBJ1-5): DSGVVQSPRHIIKEKGGRSVLTCIPISGHSNVVWYQQTLGKELKFLIQHYEKVERDKGFLPSRFSVQQFDDYHSEMNMSALELEDSAMYFCASSRDRQAPLFGEGTRLSVL.

As regards this clone: Here the gene names and germline are mouse. The CDR3 end falls 1 residue outside the read, so it is completed with the germline J gene. The rearrangement joins TRBV1 to TRBJ2-7; 11 bases line up with TRBD2. The ends lost 5 bases at V and 6 bases at J; junction bases unmatched: 6. CDR1 is NSQYPW and CDR2 is LRSPGD in the germline V gene (reference sequence). CDR3 length: 14 residues. CDR3 DNA, as far as it was read: TGCACCTGCAGTCCGACTGGGGGGGTGGCTGAACAGTAC. Protein: CTCSPTGGVAEQY. The whole CDR3 protein is CTCSPTGGVAEQYF.

A remark on this clone: The gene names given are mouse names. The sequence runs out 1 residue before the end of the CDR3; the remainder is reconstructed from the germline J gene. The V call is TRBV13-1, the J call TRBJ1-1; no definite D call. The CDR3 is 13 residues long. CDR1 NSHNY and CDR2 SYGAGN come from the germline V gene. The germline V and J ends were trimmed by 2 bases and 1 base, with 6 bases remaining between them. The chain's CDR3 is CASSEVINTEVFF. The covered CDR3 bases are TGTGCCAGCAGTGAGGTCATAAACACAGAAGTCTTC.

About this clone: Germline and genes: mouse. Read coverage stops 1 residue before the CDR3 terminus; the germline J gene supplies the remainder. The chain recombines TRBV23 with TRBJ1-4; the table gives TRBD1 as D, unverified against the DNA. Germline V gives CDR1 KGHTA, CDR2 FQNQQP. The CDR3 loop spans 14 amino acids. CDR3 DNA (partial): TGCTCCAGCAGTCCCGGACAGGGCAACGAAAGATTATTT. Its translation: CSSSPGQGNERLF. The entire CDR3 protein reads CSSSPGQGNERLFF.

A note on this clone: At one end the junction does not follow the germline gene, possibly because of a read error. Gene names and germline match the mouse. The read terminates 1 residue before the CDR3 end, so the remaining end is supplied by the germline J gene. The rearrangement links TRBV20 to TRBJ1-3, with D maybe TRBD1 (5 bases). CDR1 GFQATS and CDR2 STVNSAI come from the germline V gene. This CDR3 spans 13 amino acids. The CDR3 bases that were read are TGTGGTGCTCGGGACCGGGGAAGGGATACGCTCTAT. Protein product: CGARDRGRDTLY. The whole CDR3 protein is CGARDRGRDTLYF. The variable domain in full, with the rest retrieved from reference TRBV20 and TRBJ1-3, is GALVYQYPRRTICKSGTSMRMECQAVGFQATSVAWYRQSPQKTFELIALSTVNSAIKYEQNFTQEKFPISHPNLSFSSMTVLNAYLEDRGLYLCGARDRGRDTLYFGEGSRLIVV.

Comment on this clone: Genes and germline are mouse. The read terminates 1 residue ahead of where the CDR3 ends, so the germline J gene completes it. This sequence joins TRBV13-3 and TRBJ1-6; no firm D call. Being an ORF, TRBJ1-6 has a function that is uncertain. Trimming stripped 6 bases from V and 0 bases from J, with 4 bases between. The CDR3 is 13 residues long. Germline CDR1 is NNHDY and CDR2 is SYVADS. The CDR3 spells CASTPSYNSPLYF. CDR3 DNA, as far as it was read: TGTGCCAGCACCCCTTCCTATAATTCGCCCCTCTAC.

Comment on this clone: Germline and genes: mouse. The CDR3 loop reads CASTDWGGADTGQLYF. The DNA read from the CDR3 is TGTGCCAGCACGGACTGGGGGGGCGCGGACACCGGGCAGCTCTAC. This sequence joins TRBV19 and TRBJ2-2, with 13 nucleotides matching TRBD2. The read falls 1 residue short of the CDR3 end, and the missing part is taken from the germline J gene. After removal of 6 bases from V and 3 bases from J, the junction contained 5 bases not matched to a gene. The CDR3 has 16 amino acids. CDR1 and CDR2 (germline): FNHDT, SITEND (reference sequence).